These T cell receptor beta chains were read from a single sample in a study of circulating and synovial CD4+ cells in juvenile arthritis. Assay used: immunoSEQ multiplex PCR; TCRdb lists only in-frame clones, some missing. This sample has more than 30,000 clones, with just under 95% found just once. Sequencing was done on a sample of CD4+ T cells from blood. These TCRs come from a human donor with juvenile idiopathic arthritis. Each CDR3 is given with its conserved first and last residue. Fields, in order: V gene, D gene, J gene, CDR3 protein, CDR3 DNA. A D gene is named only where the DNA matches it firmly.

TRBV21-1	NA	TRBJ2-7	CASSKGGLAGKRVSYEQYF	TGTGCCAGCAGCAAGGGGGGACTAGCGGGAAAACGGGTCTCCTACGAGCAGTACTTC
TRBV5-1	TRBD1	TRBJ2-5	CASSFWQGAASSSGETQYF	TGCGCCAGCAGCTTTTGGCAGGGGGCTGCAAGTTCAAGCGGTGAGACCCAGTACTTC
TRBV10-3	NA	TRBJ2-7	CAISEPGNSYEQYF	TGTGCCATCAGTGAGCCGGGGAACTCCTACGAGCAGTACTTC
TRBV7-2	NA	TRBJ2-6	CASSLPSGGANVLTF	TGTGCCAGCAGCTTACCGTCAGGTGGGGCCAACGTCCTGACTTTC
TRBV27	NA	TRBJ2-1	CASRQGSRPASSYNEQFF	TGTGCCAGCAGGCAGGGATCCCGTCCCGCGAGCTCCTACAATGAGCAGTTCTTC
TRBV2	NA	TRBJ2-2	CASSRQNGELFF	TGTGCCAGCAGCAGGCAGAACGGGGAGCTGTTTTTT
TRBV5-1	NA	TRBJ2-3	CASLGPGEVESTDTQYF	TGCGCCAGCCTTGGGCCAGGGGAAGTGGAGAGCACAGATACGCAGTATTTT
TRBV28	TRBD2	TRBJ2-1	CASSLLKREGRFFSNEQFF	TGTGCCAGCAGTTTATTGAAGCGGGAGGGCCGATTTTTTTCCAATGAGCAGTTCTTC
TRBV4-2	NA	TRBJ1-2	CASSQDYSNYGYTF	TGTGCCAGCAGCCAAGATTACAGTAACTATGGCTACACCTTC
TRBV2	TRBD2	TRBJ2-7	CASSFSGSDEQYF	TGTGCCAGCAGTTTTAGCGGGAGTGACGAGCAGTACTTC